The source of this T cell receptor beta chain is a study of OX40 agonist ivuxolimab in advanced cancers. Notes on the study in general: It was not determined which antigens were specifically recognized by the peripheral T cells that had undergone clonal expansion. The average count of expanded clones was higher among CD8+ T cells than among CD4+.

CDR3 length: 15 amino acids. Per germline, CDR1 SGHVS and CDR2 FQNEAQ. The V gene lost 5 bases and the J gene lost 1 base, with 11 bases spanning the gap. TCRdb's table, derived via immunoSEQ multiplex PCR, lists solely in-frame clones and lacks some. The sample shows about 60,000 clones, roughly 80% of them seen only once. Samples of blood were obtained at baseline, on cycle 4 day 1, and on cycle 7 day 1. About this clone itself: The antigen remains unidentified.

The sequence came from an adult with an advanced solid tumor such as melanoma, head and neck, liver or kidney cancer. The material was CD4+ or CD8+ T cells sorted from blood, obtained in a trial of the OX40 agonist ivuxolimab. The J gene is TRBJ2-2, the V gene TRBV7-8; D is ambiguous. The CDR3 sequence: CASSATTVNTGELFF. The DNA for the CDR3 is TGTGCCAGCAGCGCCACGACGGTGAACACCGGGGAGCTGTTTTTT.